This T cell receptor (beta chain) was identified during a study of radiotherapy plus CTLA-4 blockade in lung cancer. As for the study in general: Across the patients, objective responses occurred in approximately 17%, and disease control in around 31%. The study's findings and limits: Among blood TCR repertoires after radiotherapy plus ipilimumab, tumor-derived clones expanded.

V was cut by 4 bases and J by 4 bases, with 13 bases left in between. CDR1 SGHAT and CDR2 FQNNGV come from the germline V gene. The CDR3 runs to 14 residues. Regarding this clone: What it binds is not known.

The data were produced by immunoSEQ multiplex PCR, yet TCRdb's version contains in-frame clones alone and is incomplete. The sample lists approximately 60,000 clones; roughly 80% were seen once. The chain links TRBV11-2 to TRBJ1-1, with TRBD1 as a possible D gene (6 bases). Specimen: peripheral blood, collected from a patient treated with radiotherapy plus ipilimumab. The TCR originated in a human donor with non-small cell lung cancer who had a complete response to radiotherapy plus ipilimumab. The CDR3 region has the DNA TGTGCCAGCAGCTACGCCGGACAGTTCACTGAAGCTTTCTTT. This sequence encodes CASSYAGQFTEAFF.